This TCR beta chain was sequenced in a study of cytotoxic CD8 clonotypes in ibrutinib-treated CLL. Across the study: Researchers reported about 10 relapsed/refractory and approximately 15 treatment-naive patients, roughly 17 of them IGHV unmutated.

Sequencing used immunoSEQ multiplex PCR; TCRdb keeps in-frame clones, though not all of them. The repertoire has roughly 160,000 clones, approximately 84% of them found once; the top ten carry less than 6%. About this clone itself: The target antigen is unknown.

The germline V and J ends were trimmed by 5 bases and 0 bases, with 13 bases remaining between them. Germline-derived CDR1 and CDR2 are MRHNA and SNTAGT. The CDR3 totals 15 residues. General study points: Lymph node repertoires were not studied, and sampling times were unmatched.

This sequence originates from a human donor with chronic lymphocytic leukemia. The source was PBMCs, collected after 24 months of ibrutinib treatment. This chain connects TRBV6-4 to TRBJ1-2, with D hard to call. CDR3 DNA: TGTGCCAGCAGTCCCGGGCCGTTTACTAACTATGGCTACACCTTC. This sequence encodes CASSPGPFTNYGYTF.